This TCR beta chain was obtained from a study of cytomegalovirus exposure and HLA in healthy donors. A word on this clone: Its antigen is unknown.

Findings and caveats of the study: It was reported in a later analysis that an Asian-associated ancestry cluster showed fewer N-insertions than the 666-donor mean. Sequencing probably produced one cluster of sequence variants that were highly shared.

Both 60 Vbeta primers and 13 Jbeta primers went into the PCR. The protocol was immunoSEQ multiplex PCR, while the TCRdb copy is restricted to in-frame clones and leaves out a portion. The repertoire includes some 200,000 clones, 80% of them detected once, and 0.65% to 0.75% sits in the top ten. The CDR3 contains 16 residues. Germline CDR1 is MNHNS and CDR2 is SASEGT. V lost 1 base, J lost 8 bases, and 20 bases lay in between. This chain joins TRBV6-1 and TRBJ1-2; TRBD1 is a possible D gene (6 bases). Material for sequencing was PBMCs. This TCR derives from a boy younger than 18 in good health and CMV-seronegative. CDR3 sequence: CASSEGWLPGRGGYTF. The DNA of the CDR3 is TGTGCCAGCAGTGAAGGCTGGCTTCCCGGCAGGGGCGGCTACACCTTC.